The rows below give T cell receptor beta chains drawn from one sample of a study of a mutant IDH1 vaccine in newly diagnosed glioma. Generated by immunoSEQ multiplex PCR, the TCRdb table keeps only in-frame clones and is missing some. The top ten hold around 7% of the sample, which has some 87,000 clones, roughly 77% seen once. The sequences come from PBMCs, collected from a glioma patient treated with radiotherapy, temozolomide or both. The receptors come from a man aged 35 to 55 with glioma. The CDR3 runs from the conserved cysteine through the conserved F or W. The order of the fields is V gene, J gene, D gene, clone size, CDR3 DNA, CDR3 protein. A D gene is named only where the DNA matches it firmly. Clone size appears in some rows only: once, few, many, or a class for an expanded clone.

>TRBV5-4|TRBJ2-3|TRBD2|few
TGTGCCAGCAGCTACCGGACTAGCGGGGCGGGGGATACGCAGTATTTT
CASSYRTSGAGDTQYF
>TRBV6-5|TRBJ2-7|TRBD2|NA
TGTGCCAGCAGCCCGGGGGGGGGCTACGAGCAGTACTTC
CASSPGGGYEQYF
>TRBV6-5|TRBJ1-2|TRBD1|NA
TGTGCCAGCAGATACACGACAGGGGGCTATGGCTACACCTTC
CASRYTTGGYGYTF
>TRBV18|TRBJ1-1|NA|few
TGTGCCAGCTCACCGGGGCATGAACAGACTGAAGCTTTCTTT
CASSPGHEQTEAFF
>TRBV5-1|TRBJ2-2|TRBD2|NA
TGCGCCAGGGACCCCGTACTAGCGGGGAACACCGGGGAGCTGTTTTTT
CARDPVLAGNTGELFF
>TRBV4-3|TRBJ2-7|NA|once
TGCGCCAGCAGCCAAGAGGGAACCTATGGCTTC
CASSQEGTYGF
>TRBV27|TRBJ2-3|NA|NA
TGTGCCAGCAGCGTACATTTCAGCACAGATACGCAGTATTTT
CASSVHFSTDTQYF
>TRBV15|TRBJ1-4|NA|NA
TGTGCCACCAGCAGAGGGCCCGGACCCGTGGGTGAAAAACTGTTTTTT
CATSRGPGPVGEKLFF
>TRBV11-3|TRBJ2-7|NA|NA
TGTGCCAGCAGTCTAGACACGTCCTACGAGCAGTACTTC
CASSLDTSYEQYF
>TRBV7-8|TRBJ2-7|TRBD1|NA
TGTGCCAGCAGCTTAGGTAGGACAGGGGTCTACGAGCAGTACTTC
CASSLGRTGVYEQYF
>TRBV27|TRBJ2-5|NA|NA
TGTGCCAGCAGTTTACGGGCCTGGGAGACCCAGTACTTC
CASSLRAWETQYF
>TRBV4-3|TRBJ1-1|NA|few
TGCGCCAGCAGCCAAGATATTGGGGGGCCCCCTGAAGCTTTCTTT
CASSQDIGGPPEAFF
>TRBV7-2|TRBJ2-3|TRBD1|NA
TGTGCCAGCAGCCTCGACAGGGGGTACACAGATACGCAGTATTTT
CASSLDRGYTDTQYF
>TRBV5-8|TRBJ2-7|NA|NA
TGTGCCAGCAGCCGCGGGGATACGTACGAGCAGTACTTC
CASSRGDTYEQYF
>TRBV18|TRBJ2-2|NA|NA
TGTGCCAGCTCACCCCTTGCAACGGGGCAGGGGAGCGGCGGGGAGCTGTTTTTT
CASSPLATGQGSGGELFF
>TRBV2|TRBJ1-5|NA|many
TGTGCCAGCACGGGGGACATAGGGAATCAGCCCCAGCATTTT
CASTGDIGNQPQHF
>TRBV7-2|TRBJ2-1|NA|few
TGTGCCAGCCTGCGGGACAGCGCGTACAATGAGCAGTTCTTC
CASLRDSAYNEQFF
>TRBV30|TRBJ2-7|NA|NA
TGTGCCTGGAGTAGGGCGGACTCCTACGAGCAGTACTTC
CAWSRADSYEQYF
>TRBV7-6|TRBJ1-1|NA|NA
TGTGCCAGCAGCGCCCAAGGTAGTGGTACTGAAGCTTTCTTT
CASSAQGSGTEAFF
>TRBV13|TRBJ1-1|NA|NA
TGTGCCAGCAGCTTAGGTATCCCCGGGGTAGAAGGCACTGAAGCTTTCTTT
CASSLGIPGVEGTEAFF
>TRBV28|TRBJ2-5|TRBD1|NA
TGTGCCAGCAGTTTAACCCCCAGGGGGCTATTCCAAGAGACCCAGTACTTC
CASSLTPRGLFQETQYF
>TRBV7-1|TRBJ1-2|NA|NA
TGTGCCAGCAGCTTAGATGCAGGGGCTAACTATGGCTACACCTTC
CASSLDAGANYGYTF
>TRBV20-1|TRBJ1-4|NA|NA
TGCAGTGCCCGCTTTAATGAAAAACTGTTTTTT
CSARFNEKLFF
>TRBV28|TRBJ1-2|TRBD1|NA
TGTGCCAGCAGTGCCAGAACAGGGGAGGAGGCTAGTGGCTACACCTTC
CASSARTGEEASGYTF
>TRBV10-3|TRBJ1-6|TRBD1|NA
TGTGCCATCAGTGGCGGACAGGGACCTAATTCACCCCTCCACTTT
CAISGGQGPNSPLHF
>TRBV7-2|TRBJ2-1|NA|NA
TGTGCCAGCAGCTTTGCTGACAGGGGAGGGTACAATGAGCAGTTCTTC
CASSFADRGGYNEQFF
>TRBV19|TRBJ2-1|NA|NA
TGTGCCAGTAGTCTAACCGGGACCTACAATGAGCAGTTCTTC
CASSLTGTYNEQFF
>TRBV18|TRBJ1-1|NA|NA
TGTGCCAGCTCGGCAGGCAACACTGAAGCTTTCTTT
CASSAGNTEAFF
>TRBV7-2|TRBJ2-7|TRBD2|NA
TGTGCCAGCAGCCGTAGCGGGAGTACGTACGAGCAGTACTTC
CASSRSGSTYEQYF
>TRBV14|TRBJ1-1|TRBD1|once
TGTGCCAGCAGCCAAGCAGGACAGGGGGCGCGCACTGAAGCTTTCTTT
CASSQAGQGARTEAFF
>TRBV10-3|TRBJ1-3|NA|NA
TGTGCCACGCACGTCCCCTCTGGAAACACCATATATTTT
CATHVPSGNTIYF
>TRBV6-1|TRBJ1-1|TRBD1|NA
TGTGCCAGCAGCGCCGGGACAGGGGTATGGGCTTTCTTT
CASSAGTGVWAFF
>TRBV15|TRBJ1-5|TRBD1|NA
TGTGCCACCAGCAGAGCCGCCCCCGACAGGGGAGGCAATCAGCCCCAGCATTTT
CATSRAAPDRGGNQPQHF
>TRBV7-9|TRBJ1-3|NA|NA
TGTGCCAGCAGCTTAGTATGGCCCGGGGACACCATATATTTT
CASSLVWPGDTIYF
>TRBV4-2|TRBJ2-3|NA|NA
TGTGCCAGCAGCCAAGGTCAGGGGAGCCCAGATACGCAGTATTTT
CASSQGQGSPDTQYF
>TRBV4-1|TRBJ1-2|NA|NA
TGCGCCAGCAGCGTAGCGGTTAACTATGGCTACACCTTC
CASSVAVNYGYTF
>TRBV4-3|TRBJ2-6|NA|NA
TGCGCCAGCAGCTCGAACCCCGGGACCACGACCGGGGCCAACGTCCTGACTTTC
CASSSNPGTTTGANVLTF
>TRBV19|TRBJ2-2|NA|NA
TGTGCCAGTAGTATAAGCGCAGCGAGTGGGGAGCTGTTTTTT
CASSISAASGELFF
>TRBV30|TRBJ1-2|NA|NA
TGTGCCAACCACAGGGCGGTCTATGGCTACACCTTC
CANHRAVYGYTF
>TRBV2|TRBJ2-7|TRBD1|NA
TGTGCCAGCAGTAACGACAGGGGGAAGCACGAGCAGTACTTC
CASSNDRGKHEQYF
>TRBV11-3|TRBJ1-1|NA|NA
TGTGCCCCCCTCGGCGGGAACACTGAAGCTTTCTTT
CAPLGGNTEAFF
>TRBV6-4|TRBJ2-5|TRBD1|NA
TGTGCCAGCAGTGACGAGGGGGCTAGGGAGACCCAGTACTTC
CASSDEGARETQYF
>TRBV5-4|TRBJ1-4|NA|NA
TGTGCCAGCAGCTTGCGGTTCGGGGAAAAACTGTTTTTT
CASSLRFGEKLFF
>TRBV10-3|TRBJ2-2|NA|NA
TGTGCCATCAGTGAAGGGCCTCGGCCCGGGGAGCTGTTTTTT
CAISEGPRPGELFF
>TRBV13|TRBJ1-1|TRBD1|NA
TGTGCCAGCAGCTCGGAGGGACAGGGCCCCACTGAAGCTTTCTTT
CASSSEGQGPTEAFF
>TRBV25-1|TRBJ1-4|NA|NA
TGTGCCAGCAGTGAAGTGGGCCGAGGGTATGAAAAACTGTTTTTT
CASSEVGRGYEKLFF
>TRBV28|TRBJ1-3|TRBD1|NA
TGTGCCAGCCGAGTTTGGGGCCAGCGGGACAGTACTGGAAACACCATATATTTT
CASRVWGQRDSTGNTIYF
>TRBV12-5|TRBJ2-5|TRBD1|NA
TGTGCTAGTGGTAGCTCCGGGACAGGGCAAGAGACCCAGTACTTC
CASGSSGTGQETQYF
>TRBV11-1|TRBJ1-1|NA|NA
TGTGCCAGCAGCTTAGCGATACATGGCACAAATGAAGCTTTCTTT
CASSLAIHGTNEAFF
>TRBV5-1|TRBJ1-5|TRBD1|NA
TGCGCCAGCAGCTCTACAGGGGGCAATCAGCCCCAGCATTTT
CASSSTGGNQPQHF
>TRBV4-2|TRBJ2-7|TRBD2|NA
TGTGCCAGCAGCCAAGTCCTAGCGGGGTCCAACTACGAGCAGTACTTC
CASSQVLAGSNYEQYF
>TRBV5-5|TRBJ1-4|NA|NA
TGTGCCAGCAGCTTGGGGCAGATTGCAACTAATGAAAAACTGTTTTTT
CASSLGQIATNEKLFF
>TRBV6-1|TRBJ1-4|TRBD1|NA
TGTGCCAGCAGGATTCAGGGGGAACTGTTTTTT
CASRIQGELFF
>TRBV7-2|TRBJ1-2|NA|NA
TGTGCCAGCCGCCAAGTATCGGGCTATGGCTACACCTTC
CASRQVSGYGYTF
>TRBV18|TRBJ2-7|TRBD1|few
TGTGCCAGCTCTTCCGGGACAGGGGGTTCCGAGCAGTACTTC
CASSSGTGGSEQYF
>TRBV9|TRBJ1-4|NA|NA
TGTGCCAGCAGCATAGGAGCGGTGGTGGGGTGGAAACTGTTTTTT
CASSIGAVVGWKLFF
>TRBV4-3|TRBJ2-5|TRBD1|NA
TGCGCCAGCAGCCAAGCACAGGGGGGACAAGAGACCCAGTACTTC
CASSQAQGGQETQYF
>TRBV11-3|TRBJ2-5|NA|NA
TGTGCCAGCAGCTTAGAAGGGCGGGAAGAGACCCAGTACTTC
CASSLEGREETQYF
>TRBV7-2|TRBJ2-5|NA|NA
TGTGCCAGCAGCTTCGACTGGCCAGGAGAGACCCAGTACTTC
CASSFDWPGETQYF
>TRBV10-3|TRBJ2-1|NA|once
TGTGCCTCCACCAGTACTGACAATGAGCAGTTCTTC
CASTSTDNEQFF